In this sample, the clone carrying this T cell receptor beta chain turned up a few times. V was clipped by 4 bases and J by 4 bases, with 25 bases between them. Germline lookup yields CDR1 SGHTA and CDR2 FQGNSA. The CDR3 has 18 residues. This record comes from a study of T-cell memory formation after mild COVID-19. TCRdb called the 5' RACE reads again in MiXCR, with one record for every CDR3 protein. Of approximately 300,000 distinct CDR3 sequences in the sample, roughly 15% are singletons; the top ten hold 20% to 25%. The receptor was isolated from a man younger than 35 who had mild COVID-19 (a few samples of this study predate the infection). Cell type and time point are not known. The sequenced material came from PBMCs or a T cell subset sorted from them (not recorded which). The chain carries TRBV7-2 and TRBJ2-5; weak D call: TRBD2 (7 bases). CDR3 nucleotides: TGTGCCAGCAGCTCAGAAGGGGGTAGCGGGCATTGGCGAGAGACCCAGTACTTC. Translating it yields CASSSEGGSGHWRETQYF.